This passage covers 15 T cell receptor beta chains from one sample sequenced in a study of T-cell reconstitution after alpha-beta-depleted transplantation in children. During its preparation, the TCRbeta library received unique molecular identifiers. MiXCR was run by TCRdb on the PCR reads, yielding one entry per CDR3 protein. Of about 830,000 distinct CDR3 sequences listed, 15% to 20% are singletons. The source material was PBMCs, mostly from graft donor cells, sampled 360 days after TCRalphabeta/CD19-depleted stem cell transplant. These receptors all come from a male patient younger than 18 who had a stem cell transplant for acute lymphoblastic leukemia, so the T cells may come from the graft donor.

The chain uses TRBV7-8 and TRBJ2-7; 7 nucleotides line up with TRBD1. The CDR3 loop spans 15 amino acids. Germline trimming cut 6 bases from V and 3 bases from J; bases unmatched to any gene: 11. Germline CDR1 is SGHVS and CDR2 is FQNEAQ. The CDR3 DNA reads TGTGCCAGCAGAGCCCTCGACAGGGCATTCTACGAGCAGTACTTC. It encodes CASRALDRAFYEQYF.

The sample holds a few counts of this clonotype. This chain links TRBV7-3 with TRBJ2-1; TRBD2 is a possible D gene (7 bases). This CDR3 contains 18 residues. The V gene lost 3 bases and the J gene lost 1 base, with 19 bases spanning the gap. CDR1 is SGHTA, CDR2 FQGTGA, per germline. DNA of the CDR3: TGTGCCAGCAGCTTTATGGGGGGCGGGAGTGAATCCTACAATGAGCAGTTCTTC. Amino acids: CASSFMGGGSESYNEQFF. Drawing the rest from reference TRBV7-3 and TRBJ2-1, the complete variable domain is GAGVSQTPSNKVTEKGKYVELRCDPISGHTALYWYRQSLGQGPEFLIYFQGTGAADDSGLPNDRFFAVRPEGSVSTLKIQRTERGDSAVYLCASSFMGGGSESYNEQFFGPGTRLTVL.

The table lists this clonotype with a few counts. V and J are TRBV6-5 and TRBJ1-6; TRBD1 matches 7 bases. CDR3 length equals 15 residues. Looked up from germline, CDR1 is MNHEY and CDR2 is SVGAGI. With V trimmed by 6 bases and J by 8 bases, 10 bases remained unmatched. CDR3 coding DNA: TGTGCCAGCAGCCGTGGGACAGCCACCCATTCACCCCTCCACTTT. Translating gives CASSRGTATHSPLHF.

This clonotype was counted many times. The CDR3 sequence is CASSEGLAYQETQYF. The CDR3 nucleotides are TGTGCCAGCAGTGAGGGACTAGCCTACCAAGAGACCCAGTACTTC. V gene TRBV25-1 combines with J gene TRBJ2-5; 9 bases map to TRBD2. Germline values: CDR1 MGHDK, CDR2 SYGVNS. The CDR3 totals 15 residues. V shed 3 bases and J 0 bases; nucleotides not matched to a gene: 2.

Ten or more counts support this clonotype. This rearrangement joins TRBV6-5 to TRBJ2-1; D gene ambiguous. Between the trimmed V and J ends, which lost 2 bases and 10 bases, there was a span of 12 bases. Germline V gives CDR1 MNHEY, CDR2 SVGAGI. CDR3 size: 13 residues. The CDR3 DNA is TGTGCCAGCAGTTACCCCGGGCTAGACGAGCAGTTCTTC. Encoded protein: CASSYPGLDEQFF.

CDR3 sequence (DNA): TGCGCCAGCAGGTTCGTCGGGGGGGGTCAAGAGACCCAGTACTTC. Its translation: CASRFVGGGQETQYF. The genes are TRBV4-1 and TRBJ2-5; 8 bases are shared with TRBD2. The CDR3 runs 15 residues. Looked up from germline, CDR1 is MGHRA and CDR2 is YSYEKL. Trimming cost V 6 bases and J 2 bases; bases outside gene matches: 8.

This clonotype appeared many times. V is TRBV18 and J is TRBJ2-7; TRBD1 agrees at 8 bases. V lost 6 bases to trimming and J lost 5 bases; unmatched junction nucleotides: 9. Germline values: CDR1 KGHSH, CDR2 LQKENI. CDR3 length: 14 residues. CDR3 coding DNA: TGTGCCAGCTCGATTTACAGGGGGGAAAACGAGCAGTACTTC. Its translation is CASSIYRGENEQYF. The variable domain in full, completed from reference TRBV18 and TRBJ2-7, reads NAGVMQNPRHLVRRRGQEARLRCSPMKGHSHVYWYRQLPEEGLKFMVYLQKENIIDESGMPKERFSAEFPKEGPSILRIQQVVRGDSAAYFCASSIYRGENEQYFGPGTRLTVT.

The V call is TRBV29-1, the J call TRBJ1-4, with TRBD1 matching 9 bases. Germline trimming cut 5 bases from V and 1 base from J; bases unmatched to any gene: 14. Per the germline V gene, CDR1 is SQVTM and CDR2 is ANQGSEA. CDR3 length equals 18 residues. CDR3 sequence reads: CSVRQADRGIQTNEKLFF. The CDR3 DNA reads TGCAGCGTTCGCCAGGCCGACAGGGGGATTCAAACTAATGAAAAACTGTTTTTT. Combining the CDR3 with reference TRBV29-1 and TRBJ1-4 gives the whole variable domain SAVISQKPSRDICQRGTSLTIQCQVDSQVTMMFWYRQQPGQSLTLIATANQGSEATYESGFVIDKFPISRPNLTFSTLTVSNMSPEDSSIYLCSVRQADRGIQTNEKLFFGSGTQLSVL.

V is TRBV18 and J is TRBJ2-7; D uncertain. Germline V CDR1 and CDR2: KGHSH, LQKENI. Trimming cost V 0 bases and J 2 bases, with 8 bases left between them. This CDR3 is 14 amino acids long. The DNA for the CDR3 is TGTGCCAGCTCACCACCGGCCAGTACCTACGAGCAGTACTTC. Its translation: CASSPPASTYEQYF.

This clonotype was found a few times. Here the CDR3 DNA reads TGCGCCAGCAGCTTGAGCGGGAGGGCCGGCACGGCAGATACGCAGTATTTT. Residues: CASSLSGRAGTADTQYF. V and J are TRBV5-1 and TRBJ2-3, with 10 bases fitting TRBD2. Germline CDR1 is SGHRS and CDR2 is YFSETQ. The CDR3 length is 17 residues. Unmatched junction bases numbered 9, after V lost 1 base and J lost 4 bases.

This clonotype was found a few times. The rearrangement links TRBV12-3 or TRBV12-4 to TRBJ2-3, with no clear D. The ends were cut back, 9 bases at V and 2 bases at J, with 15 bases in the middle. This CDR3 region has 14 residues. In nucleotides, the CDR3 is TGTGCCAGTTACCGGATGGCCCTCACAGATACGCAGTATTTT. It codes for CASYRMALTDTQYF.

This clonotype was seen a few times. V usage is TRBV7-3 and J usage is TRBJ2-5, with D uncertain. The length of the CDR3 is 14 residues. Germline V gene sequence: CDR1 SGHTA, CDR2 FQGTGA. Trimming pared 5 bases from V and 2 bases from J, leaving 12 bases between. This CDR3 reads CASSPRASQETQYF. In nucleotides, the CDR3 is TGTGCCAGCAGCCCAAGAGCGTCACAAGAGACCCAGTACTTC.

This clonotype was seen ten or more times. V and J are TRBV5-1 and TRBJ2-7, with TRBD2 matching 12 bases. V shed 2 bases, J shed 2 bases, and the junction held 2 bases outside the gene matches. The CDR3 extends over 15 amino acids. Germline V gene sequence: CDR1 SGHRS, CDR2 YFSETQ. CDR3 nucleotide sequence: TGCGCCAGCAGCTTCCTAGCGGGAGGGCCCTACGAGCAGTACTTC. This encodes CASSFLAGGPYEQYF.

This clonotype was counted between two and nine times. The J gene is TRBJ2-5, the V gene TRBV11-2; a weak D match, TRBD1 (5 bases). Trimming shortened V by 5 bases and J by 5 bases, and 24 bases separated the two germline ends. Germline V gives CDR1 SGHAT, CDR2 FQNNGV. This CDR3 comprises 17 residues. The CDR3 nucleotides read TGTGCCAGCAGCCTTCTAGGGGCAGGGTTTGATCAGGAGACCCAGTACTTC. Translation: CASSLLGAGFDQETQYF.

The table lists this clonotype with a few counts. The chain recombines TRBV29-1 with TRBJ1-5; D is ambiguous. This CDR3 region has 11 residues. V lost 2 bases to trimming and J lost 15 bases, with 14 bases between them. The germline CDR1 and CDR2 sequences are SQVTM and ANQGSEA. The DNA for the CDR3 is TGCAGCGTTGAATATGGGAGGCTAAGGCATTTT. Its protein product is CSVEYGRLRHF.